Presented here are 12 T cell receptor beta chains from one specimen sequenced in a study of PD-1 blockade in classical Hodgkin lymphoma (dated by TCRdb to about 2020). Receptor amplification or capture employed the immunoSEQ multiplex PCR assay. TCRdb retrieved this table from immuneACCESS and kept in-frame rearrangements only. Not all clones are present; in checked studies, unresolved V genes account for under half, and no reason is known for the remainder. The sample table contains 20,000 to 25,000 clones; only one count was recorded for roughly 75% of them. Together, the top ten hold roughly 17% of the sample. The sample's time point label is to be understood as: cycle 2 day 1 (C2D1) of nivolumab. All trial patients had relapsed after autologous stem cell transplantation, with cohorts A, B and C differing in prior brentuximab vedotin exposure. The sample in question was peripheral blood mononuclear cells (PBMCs), obtained before the second cycle of nivolumab. The origin of the receptors is a human donor with classical Hodgkin lymphoma.

This chain connects TRBV6-6 to TRBJ1-1; D remains ambiguous. Deletions cut 0 bases from V and 5 bases from J, with 10 bases between. Germline V lookup: CDR1 MNHNY, CDR2 SVGAGI (reference sequence). This CDR3 has 14 amino acids. CDR3 loop: CASSYSSQRTEAFF. The CDR3 DNA is TGTGCCAGCAGTTACTCGAGTCAGAGAACTGAAGCTTTCTTT.

This clone has a single count. This chain connects TRBV6-1 to TRBJ2-3; D remains ambiguous. Trimming stripped 6 bases from V and 4 bases from J, with 14 bases between. The CDR3 is 14 residues long. Germline V gene sequence: CDR1 MNHNS, CDR2 SASEGT. The CDR3 nucleotides read TGTGCCAGCAGGGTCTCTTATCCGGCAGATACGCAGTATTTT. This sequence encodes CASRVSYPADTQYF.

The chain joins TRBV5-4 to TRBJ1-2; 9 bases fit TRBD1. Germline lookup yields CDR1 SGHNT and CDR2 YYREEE (reference sequence). V was clipped by 10 bases and J by 4 bases; unmatched bases: 8. CDR3 length: 13 residues. CDR3: CAGRTGGGYGYTF. In DNA, the CDR3 is TGTGCCGGACGAACAGGGGGCGGCTATGGCTACACCTTC.

This rearrangement joins TRBV5-1 to TRBJ1-2, with D tentatively TRBD1 (5 bases). The CDR3 is made up of 14 amino acids. Trimming removed 4 bases from V and 6 bases from J, with 16 bases in between. Germline CDR1 reads SGHRS; CDR2 reads YFSETQ. The CDR3 protein is CASSPGHSSDGYTF. The CDR3 DNA sequence: TGCGCCAGCAGCCCAGGACACTCTTCGGATGGCTACACCTTC.

The V call is TRBV25-1, the J call TRBJ2-5; 9 nucleotides match TRBD1. J gave up 4 bases and V 5 bases, and 8 bases lay outside the gene matches. The CDR3 is 15 amino acids. Germline lookup yields CDR1 MGHDK and CDR2 SYGVNS. For the CDR3, the DNA is TGTGCCAGCAGTTCCCCCGGGACAGGGCGAGAGACCCAGTACTTC. Translation gives CASSSPGTGRETQYF.

J is TRBJ1-4 and V is TRBV2; no clear D gene. The CDR3 runs 14 residues. The germline V gene encodes CDR1 SNHLY and CDR2 FYNNEI. With 3 bases removed from V and 7 bases from J, the gap between germline ends came to 12 bases. CDR3 nucleotides: TGTGCCAGCAGTGAGGGCCCTGGCCTTGAAAAACTGTTTTTT. Its protein product is CASSEGPGLEKLFF.

V gene TRBV27 combines with J gene TRBJ1-1, with no clear D. CDR3 size: 13 residues. Between the trimmed V and J ends, which lost 3 bases and 2 bases, there was a span of 7 bases. CDR1 is MNHEY, CDR2 SMNVEV, per germline (reference sequence). Here the CDR3 DNA reads TGTGCCAGCAGTTTCTCGGCTAACACTGAAGCTTTCTTT. It yields the protein CASSFSANTEAFF.

V and J are TRBV28 and TRBJ2-7; TRBD2 might be the D (6 bases). The CDR3 is 14 residues long. The V gene lost 6 bases and the J gene lost 3 bases, with 15 bases spanning the gap. The germline CDR1 and CDR2 sequences are MDHEN and SYDVKM. Here the CDR3 reads CASSKDGGGYEQYF. CDR3 bases: TGTGCCAGCAGCAAGGACGGGGGTGGCTACGAGCAGTACTTC.

V gene TRBV19 combines with J gene TRBJ1-3; D may be TRBD1 (6 bases). CDR3 length: 18 residues. Germline CDR1 is LNHDA and CDR2 is SQIVND (reference sequence). The V end lost 5 bases, the J end lost 1 base, and 21 bases lay between the germline ends. CDR3 region: CASSRQALIPKSGNTIYF. CDR3 bases: TGTGCCAGTAGTCGACAGGCTTTAATCCCGAAATCTGGAAACACCATATATTTT.

This chain connects TRBV4-1 to TRBJ1-2; the D gene is possibly TRBD1 (5 bases). The CDR3 loop spans 19 amino acids. Germline V gene lookup returns CDR1 MGHRA and CDR2 YSYEKL. V was clipped by 0 bases and J by 1 base, with 21 bases between them. CDR3 DNA sequence: TGCGCCAGCAGCCAAGATCTCGGCAGGGCTCGGTCAAATAACTATGGCTACACCTTC. This translates into CASSQDLGRARSNNYGYTF.

V and J are TRBV5-4 and TRBJ2-7, with 10 bases aligning to TRBD1. Trimming took 0 bases from V and 5 from J; bases not matched to a gene: 2. Germline assignment: CDR1 SGHNT and CDR2 YYREEE (reference sequence). The CDR3 is 14 amino acids. The CDR3 DNA sequence: TGTGCCAGCAGCTTGGTGGGGACAGGGGACGAGCAGTACTTC. Translated, it gives CASSLVGTGDEQYF.

The chain uses TRBV6-1 and TRBJ2-4; D could derive from TRBD1 or TRBD2 (6 bases each). The V gene lost 4 bases and the J gene lost 13 bases, with 17 bases spanning the gap. Germline V gene sequence: CDR1 MNHNS, CDR2 SASEGT. This CDR3 is 13 amino acids long. In DNA, the CDR3 is TGTGCCAGCAGTGGAGGATTAGGGGGGTCCCAGTACTTC. It specifies CASSGGLGGSQYF.